Shown below are 9 T cell receptor beta chains from a single sample sequenced in a study of cytomegalovirus exposure and HLA in healthy donors. The PCR ran on 60 Vbeta and 13 Jbeta primers. Assay used: immunoSEQ multiplex PCR; TCRdb lists only in-frame clones, some missing. This sample has some 140,000 clones, with 70% to 80% found just once. Sequenced material: PBMCs. Receptors originate from a woman aged 40 to 49 in good health and CMV-seronegative.

A note on this clone: A junction end diverges from the germline sequence, so it may reflect a read error. This rearrangement joins TRBV7-9 to TRBJ2-5; 11 bases map to TRBD1. There are 9 residues in the CDR3. CDR1 and CDR2 from the germline V gene are SEHNR and FQNEAQ (reference sequence). This CDR3 reads CASPGQGDF. CDR3 in DNA: TGTGCCAGTCCGGGACAGGGGGACTTC.

The chain is built from TRBV28 and TRBJ1-6, with 12 bases that match TRBD1. V trimming: 6 bases; J trimming: 9 bases; junction bases outside the gene matches: 6. The germline CDR1 and CDR2 sequences are MDHEN and SYDVKM. The CDR3 runs to 15 residues. Here the CDR3 reads CASRPGQGASSPLHF. The CDR3 DNA follows: TGTGCCAGCAGGCCGGGACAGGGGGCGAGTTCACCCCTCCACTTT.

In DNA form, the CDR3 reads TGCGCCAGCAGCCTAGGACAGGGCGCTAAACTTAGCAATCAGCCCCAGCATTTT. Encoded protein: CASSLGQGAKLSNQPQHF. This sequence joins TRBV4-1 and TRBJ1-5; 8 nucleotides match TRBD1. CDR1 is MGHRA and CDR2 is YSYEKL in the germline V gene. The CDR3 runs to 18 residues. J gave up 0 bases and V 4 bases, and 11 bases lay outside the gene matches.

The genes are TRBV7-8 and TRBJ1-3; tentative D call: TRBD1 (6 bases). From germline, CDR1 is SGHVS and CDR2 FQNEAQ. Trimming left V 6 bases short and J 4 bases short, with 16 bases between. This CDR3 is 15 amino acids long. As DNA, the CDR3 is TGTGCCAGCAGTCCCGCGGGGGCTGGAGGAAACACCATATATTTT. This sequence encodes CASSPAGAGGNTIYF.

The V call is TRBV2, the J call TRBJ1-6, with 7 bases lining up with TRBD1. The germline CDR1 and CDR2 sequences are SNHLY and FYNNEI. CDR3 length: 16 amino acids. V shed 4 bases and J 10 bases; nucleotides not matched to a gene: 13. This chain's CDR3 is CASSGSQTGRGSPLHF. CDR3 coding DNA: TGTGCCAGCAGTGGGAGTCAGACAGGGCGGGGATCACCCCTCCACTTT.

The rearrangement joins TRBV2 to TRBJ1-5; 8 positions match TRBD1. Germline assignment: CDR1 SNHLY and CDR2 FYNNEI. With V trimmed by 6 bases and J by 4 bases, 14 bases remained unmatched. The CDR3 covers 17 residues. DNA for the CDR3: TGTGCCAGCAGCCTCGTGGGCAGGGGGCTAGCTAATCAGCCCCAGCATTTT. Residues: CASSLVGRGLANQPQHF.

The gene calls are TRBV6-1 and TRBJ1-4; 8 bases line up with TRBD1. Germline CDR1 reads MNHNS; CDR2 reads SASEGT. This CDR3 contains 16 residues. With V trimmed by 2 bases and J by 8 bases, 10 bases remained unmatched. CDR3 DNA: TGTGCCAGCAGTGAACCCTTGGACAGGGTCTACGAAAAACTGTTTTTT. It is translated as CASSEPLDRVYEKLFF.

The chain carries TRBV6-1 and TRBJ1-2; D remains ambiguous. Germline CDR1 MNHNS, CDR2 SASEGT. V shed 2 bases and J shed 0 bases, with 10 bases lying between them. The CDR3 is 15 residues long. The CDR3 nucleotides read TGTGCCAGCAGTGAACTGGGTGAGGCTAACTATGGCTACACCTTC. Translated, it gives CASSELGEANYGYTF.

The chain is built from TRBV18 and TRBJ1-1, with a possible D match to TRBD1 (6 bases). V was clipped by 4 bases and J by 3 bases, with 15 bases between them. Looked up from germline, CDR1 is KGHSH and CDR2 is LQKENI. There are 15 residues in the CDR3. CDR3: CASSQLQGPDTEAFF. Written as DNA, the CDR3 is TGTGCCAGCTCACAGCTACAGGGTCCGGACACTGAAGCTTTCTTT. Full variable domain (remainder filled in from reference TRBV18 and TRBJ1-1): NAGVMQNPRHLVRRRGQEARLRCSPMKGHSHVYWYRQLPEEGLKFMVYLQKENIIDESGMPKERFSAEFPKEGPSILRIQQVVRGDSAAYFCASSQLQGPDTEAFFGQGTRLTVV.